This T cell receptor (beta chain) was sequenced during a study of CD8+ T cells in alopecia areata (dated 2018 in TCRdb). Context from the whole study: The treated patients took part in an open-label pilot trial in which moderate-to-severe alopecia areata was treated with oral tofacitinib at 5 to 10 mg twice daily. Tofacitinib was given for 6 to 18 months, followed by 6 months of follow-up off drug to assess delayed response and recurrence. Disease severity in treated patients was measured with the SALT score, which quantifies the percentage of affected scalp surface area. In both human patients and the C3H/HeJ mouse model, the study applied high-throughput TCRbeta sequencing to look at T cell clonal expansion in alopecia areata. In humans, TCRbeta sequencing was performed on scalp tissue and on sorted CD4+ and CD8+ peripheral blood T cells from healthy controls and from patients with patchy or totalis/universalis alopecia areata. Biopsies were taken from tofacitinib-treated patients at baseline and at 4 and 24 weeks of treatment, and a later scalp biopsy was taken in several of the tofacitinib-treated patients. Clonality in the scalp was compared among normal scalp (n=4), patchy alopecia areata scalp (n=8), and alopecia totalis/universalis scalp (n=8). RNA was obtained with the PAXgene miRNA kit for fixed scalp, the miRNeasy kit for PBMCs, and the RNeasy kit for mouse skin. TCRbeta CDR3 regions were amplified by immunoSEQ multiplex PCR using 35 Vbeta forward and 13 Jbeta reverse primers. Beyond this particular receptor, the publication reports: Lesional scalp, especially in alopecia totalis/universalis, showed higher clonality and more expanded CD8+ clones than normal scalp, suggesting antigenic drive. Many expanded lesional clones persisted in scalp and blood during tofacitinib treatment, which may partly explain relapse after stopping treatment. Because the treated cohort was small and had only one nonresponder, larger studies are needed to examine links between baseline CD8+ expansion and response. Scalp clonality and the number of expanded CD8+ clones among the top 100 scalp clones were significantly decreased by tofacitinib. Scalp TCR repertoire analysis is complicated because resident alphabeta T cells in normal human skin are also sequenced, whereas mouse skin is dominated by gammadelta T cells. Compared with mice, TCR sequences shared between patients were less clear, possibly partly because of HLA diversity across the patient population.

The germline V gene sets CDR1 to SGHRS and CDR2 to YFSETQ. From cysteine to phenylalanine, the CDR3 is 17 amino acids long. The only DNA kept is the CDR3, 51 bases in frame from the first base. Trimming accounts for 0 bases at V and 2 bases at J, while the number of junction bases matched to no gene is 7. Library creation used the immunoSEQ multiplex PCR assay. For TCR sequencing, RNA was extracted from every sample and reverse transcribed into cDNA to serve as template. SuperScript III was used for first-strand cDNA synthesis, primed with a 2:1 mix of oligo-dT and random hexamers. A synthetic immune receptor repertoire was used to measure amplification bias, and any remaining bias was corrected computationally. The original pipeline was this. After raw reads were preprocessed to remove errors, the CDR3 was defined following IMGT conventions as running from the conserved cysteine to phenylalanine. Clonality was computed as 1 minus the Shannon entropy, with the entropy normalized by log2 of the number of productive unique TCRs. Whether each scalp clone was CD4 or CD8 was inferred by checking scalp TCRbeta sequences against the CD4 and CD8 repertoires from sorted blood. Held by TCRdb, this immuneACCESS table contains in-frame sequences only and omits some clones. Under half of the omission traces to an unresolved V gene where checked; the cause of the rest is unknown. D and trimming come from the DNA, and the V and J calls and clone size come from that table. In this sample the table shows some 170,000 clones, roughly 60% of which occur a single time. The ten largest clones take up under 20% of the sample.

The meaning of the sample's treatment or condition label: oral pan-JAK inhibitor, 5-10 mg twice daily. Lesional scalp punch biopsies and peripheral blood were obtained from alopecia areata patients. After PBMCs were isolated by density centrifugation and stained for CD3, CD4 and CD8, a FACSAria was used to sort CD4+ and CD8+ T cells. There are a few counts of this clone. Its antigen remains undetermined. No base qualities exist here, and no much larger clone lies one base off it. This same CDR3 is encoded by further DNA sequences in the sample. The sample was CD4+ T cells sorted from blood, taken at approximately week 61, from a patient treated with tofacitinib. The sequence joins TRBV5-1 to TRBJ2-5; a stretch of 10 junction bases matches TRBD2. The origin of this receptor is a human donor with alopecia areata. For the CDR3, the sequence is CASSLAGASGGQETQYF. The nucleotide sequence is given as TGCGCCAGCAGCTTGGCTGGCGCTAGCGGGGGACAAGAGACCCAGTACTTC.